This record covers a single T cell receptor (beta chain). The same CDR3 arises from other DNA sequences in this sample as well. Original processing methods: Nucleated cell number was recorded as an estimate derived from reference gene primer amplification. Sequencing used immunoSEQ multiplex PCR; TCRdb keeps in-frame clones, though not all of them. V, J and clone size were drawn from that table, and D and trimming were deduced from the DNA. Of roughly 70,000 clones in the sample, about 88% were seen once. Germline-derived CDR1 and CDR2 are SGDLS and YYNGEE. V was shortened by 0 bases and J by 10 bases, with 14 bases between the two germline ends. This CDR3 comprises 15 residues. This entry belongs to a study of blood T cell repertoires in COVID-19. For the study at large: Nucleic acid was either cDNA or gDNA, and it came from T cells, B-cell-depleted T cells, or PBMCs.

The genes are TRBV9 and TRBJ1-6; D may be TRBD1 (6 bases). This TCR was sampled from a man older than 75 with COVID-19, enrolled during active disease. Input material: peripheral blood. The CDR3 DNA sequence: TGTGCCAGCAGCGTAGACCAGGGGAGAGGGTCACCCCTCCACTTT. The encoded protein is CASSVDQGRGSPLHF.